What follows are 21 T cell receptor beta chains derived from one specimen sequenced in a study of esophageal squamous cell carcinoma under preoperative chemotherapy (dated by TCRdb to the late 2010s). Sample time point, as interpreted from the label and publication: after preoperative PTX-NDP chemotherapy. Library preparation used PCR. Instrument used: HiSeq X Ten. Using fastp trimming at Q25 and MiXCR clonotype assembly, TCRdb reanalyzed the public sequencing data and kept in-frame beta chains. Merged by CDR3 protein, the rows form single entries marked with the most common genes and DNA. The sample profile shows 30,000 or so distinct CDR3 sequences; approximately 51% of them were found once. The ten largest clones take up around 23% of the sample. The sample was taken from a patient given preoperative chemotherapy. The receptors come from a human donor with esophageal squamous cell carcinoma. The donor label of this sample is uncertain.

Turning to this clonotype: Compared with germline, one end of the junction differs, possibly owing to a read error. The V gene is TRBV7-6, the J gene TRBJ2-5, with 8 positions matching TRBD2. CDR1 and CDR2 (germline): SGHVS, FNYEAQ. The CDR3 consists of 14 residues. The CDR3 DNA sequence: TGTGCGAGCAGCGGGGGCGGGGTCCCAGAGACCCAGTACTTC. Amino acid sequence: CASSGGGVPETQYF.

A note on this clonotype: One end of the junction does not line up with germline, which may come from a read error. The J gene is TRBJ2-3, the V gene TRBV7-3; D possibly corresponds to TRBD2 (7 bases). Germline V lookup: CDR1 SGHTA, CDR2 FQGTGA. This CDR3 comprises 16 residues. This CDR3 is CASGVTGGRVPDTQYF. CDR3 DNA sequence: TGTGCCAGCGGGGTAACGGGGGGCCGGGTCCCAGATACCCAGTATTTC.

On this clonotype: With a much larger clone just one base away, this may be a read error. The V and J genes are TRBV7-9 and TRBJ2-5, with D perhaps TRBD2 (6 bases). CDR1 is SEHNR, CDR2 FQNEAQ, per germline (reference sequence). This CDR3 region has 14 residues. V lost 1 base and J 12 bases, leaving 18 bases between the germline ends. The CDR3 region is CASSLGEALPLEYF. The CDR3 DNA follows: TGTGCCAGCAGCTTAGGGGAGGCTCTTCCCTTGGAGTACTTC.

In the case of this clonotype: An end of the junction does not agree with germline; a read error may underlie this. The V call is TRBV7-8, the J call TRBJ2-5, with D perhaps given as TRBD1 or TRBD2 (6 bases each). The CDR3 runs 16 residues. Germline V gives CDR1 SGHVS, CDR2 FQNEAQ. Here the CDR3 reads CASRGLGGRAQDTQYF. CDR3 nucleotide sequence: TGTGCCAGCAGGGGCCTAGGGGGGCGGGCCCAAGATACCCAGTACTTC.

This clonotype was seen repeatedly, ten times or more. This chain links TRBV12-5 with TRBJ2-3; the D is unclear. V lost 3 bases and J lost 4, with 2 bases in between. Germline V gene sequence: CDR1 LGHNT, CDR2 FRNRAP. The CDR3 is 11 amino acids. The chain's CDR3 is CASGFPDTQYF. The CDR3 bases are TGTGCTAGTGGTTTTCCAGATACGCAGTATTTT.

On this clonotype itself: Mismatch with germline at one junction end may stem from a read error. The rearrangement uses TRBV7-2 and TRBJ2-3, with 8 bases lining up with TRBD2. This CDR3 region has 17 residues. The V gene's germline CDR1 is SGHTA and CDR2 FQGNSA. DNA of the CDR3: TGTGCCAGCAGAGCGGGGGTGGGGGGAGGGGATACAGAGACGCAGTATTTC. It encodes CASRAGVGGGDTETQYF.

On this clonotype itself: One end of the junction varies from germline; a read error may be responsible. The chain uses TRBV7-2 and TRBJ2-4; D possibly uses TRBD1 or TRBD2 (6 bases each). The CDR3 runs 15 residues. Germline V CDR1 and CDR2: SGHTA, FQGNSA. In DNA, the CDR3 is TGTGCCAGCAGCTCTAGGCTGGGGGGCACAGACATGCAGTATTTC. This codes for CASSSRLGGTDMQYF.

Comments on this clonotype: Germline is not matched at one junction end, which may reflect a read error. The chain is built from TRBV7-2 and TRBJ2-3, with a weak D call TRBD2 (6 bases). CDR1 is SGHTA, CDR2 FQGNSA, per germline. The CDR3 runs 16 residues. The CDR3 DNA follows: TGTGCCTGTGGGGCCGGGACTGGCGGTGCCCCAGATACCCAGTACTTT. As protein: CACGAGTGGAPDTQYF.

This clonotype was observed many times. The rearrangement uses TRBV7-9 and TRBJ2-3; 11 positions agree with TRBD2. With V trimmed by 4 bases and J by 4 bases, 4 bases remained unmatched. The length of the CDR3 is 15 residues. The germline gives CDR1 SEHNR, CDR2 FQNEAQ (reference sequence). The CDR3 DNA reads TGTGCCAGCAGCTATAGCGGGGGGGCAGCAGATACGCAGTATTTT. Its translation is CASSYSGGAADTQYF.

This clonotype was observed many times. CDR3 nucleotide sequence: TGTGCCAGCAGCCAGTCTCACGCAGGGCAGTTCTTC. This codes for CASSQSHAGQFF. The J gene is TRBJ2-1, the V gene TRBV7-6; D is unresolved. Trimming removed 5 bases from V and 12 bases from J, with 14 bases in between. CDR1 is SGHVS and CDR2 is FNYEAQ in the germline V gene. CDR3 length equals 12 residues.

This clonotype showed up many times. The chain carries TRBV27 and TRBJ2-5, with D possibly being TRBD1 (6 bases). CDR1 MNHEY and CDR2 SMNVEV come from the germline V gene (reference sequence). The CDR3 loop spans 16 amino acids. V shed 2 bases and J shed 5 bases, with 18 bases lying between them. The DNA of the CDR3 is TGTGCCAGCAGTTTAGTCAGGGGCAGGGTCGCGGAGACCCAGTACTTC. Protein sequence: CASSLVRGRVAETQYF.

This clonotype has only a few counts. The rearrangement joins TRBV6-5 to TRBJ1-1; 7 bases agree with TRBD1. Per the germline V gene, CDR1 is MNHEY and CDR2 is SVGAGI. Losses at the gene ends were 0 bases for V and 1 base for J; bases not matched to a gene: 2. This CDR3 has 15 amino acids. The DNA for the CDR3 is TGTGCCAGCAGTTACTCGACAGGGCCGAACACTGAAGCTTTCTTT. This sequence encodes CASSYSTGPNTEAFF.

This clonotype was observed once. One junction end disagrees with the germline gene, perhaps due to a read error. For the CDR3, the DNA is TGTGCCAGCCACAGGGGGAGCACAGGGGAGCTGTATTTT. Its protein product is CASHRGSTGELYF. The chain has TRBV7-8 and TRBJ2-2; TRBD1 matches at 8 bases. The CDR3 has 13 residues. Looked up from germline, CDR1 is SGHVS and CDR2 is FQNEAQ.

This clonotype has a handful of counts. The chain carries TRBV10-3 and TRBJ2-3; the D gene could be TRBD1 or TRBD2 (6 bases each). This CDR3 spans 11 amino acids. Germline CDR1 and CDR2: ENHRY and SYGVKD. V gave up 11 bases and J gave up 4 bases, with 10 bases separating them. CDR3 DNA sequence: TGTGCCGGGGGGCAGTCAGATACGCAGTATTTT. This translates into CAGGQSDTQYF.

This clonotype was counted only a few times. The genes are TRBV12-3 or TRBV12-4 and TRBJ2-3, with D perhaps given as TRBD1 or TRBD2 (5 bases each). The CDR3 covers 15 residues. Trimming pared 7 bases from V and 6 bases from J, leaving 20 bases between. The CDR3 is CASTRPIAEGDTQYF. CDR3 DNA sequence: TGTGCCAGCACGAGGCCAATTGCAGAGGGGGATACGCAGTATTTT.

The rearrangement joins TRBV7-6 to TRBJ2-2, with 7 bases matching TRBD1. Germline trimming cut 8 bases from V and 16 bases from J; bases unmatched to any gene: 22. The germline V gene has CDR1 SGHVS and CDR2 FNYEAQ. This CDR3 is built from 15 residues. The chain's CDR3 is CASSIGTVNTDAQFF. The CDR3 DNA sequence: TGTGCCAGCTCTATCGGGACAGTGAACACCGATGCGCAGTTTTTT.

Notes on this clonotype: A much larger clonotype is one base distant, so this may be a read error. CDR3 nucleotide sequence: TGTGCCAGCAGCCTCCCTAGCGGGGGGGGCCCCGAGACCCAGTTCTTC. It specifies CASSLPSGGGPETQFF. The V and J genes are TRBV5-4 and TRBJ2-1; 12 nucleotides align to TRBD2. V trimming: 4 bases; J trimming: 13 bases; junction bases outside the gene matches: 15. The CDR3 has 16 residues. CDR1 and CDR2 (germline): SGHNT, YYREEE (reference sequence). Full variable domain (missing parts from reference TRBV5-4 and TRBJ2-1): ETGVTQSPTHLIKTRGQQVTLRCSSQSGHNTVSWYQQALGQGPQFIFQYYREEENGRGNFPPRFSGLQFPNYSSELNVNALELDDSALYLCASSLPSGGGPETQFFGPGTRLTVL.

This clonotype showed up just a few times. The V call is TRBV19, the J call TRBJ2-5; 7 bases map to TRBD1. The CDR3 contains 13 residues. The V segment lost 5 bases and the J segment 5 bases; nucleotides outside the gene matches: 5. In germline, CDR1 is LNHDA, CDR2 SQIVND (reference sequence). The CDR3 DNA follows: TGTGCCAGTAGTGACAGGGTGAGGGAGACCCAGTACTTC. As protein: CASSDRVRETQYF.

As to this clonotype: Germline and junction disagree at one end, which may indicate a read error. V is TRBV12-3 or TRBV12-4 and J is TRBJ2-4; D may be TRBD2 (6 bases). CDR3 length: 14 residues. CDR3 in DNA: TGCCCCAGCACGGGGCGGGGCGCAAACGACACGCAGTATTTC. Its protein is CPSTGRGANDTQYF.

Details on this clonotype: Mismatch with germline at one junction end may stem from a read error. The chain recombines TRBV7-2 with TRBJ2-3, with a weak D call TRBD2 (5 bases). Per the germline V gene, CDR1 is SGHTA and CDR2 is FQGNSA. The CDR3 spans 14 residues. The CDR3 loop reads CAGSLGPVPDTQYF. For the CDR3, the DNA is TGTGCCGGGAGCTTAGGGCCAGTCCCAGATACCCAGTACTTT.

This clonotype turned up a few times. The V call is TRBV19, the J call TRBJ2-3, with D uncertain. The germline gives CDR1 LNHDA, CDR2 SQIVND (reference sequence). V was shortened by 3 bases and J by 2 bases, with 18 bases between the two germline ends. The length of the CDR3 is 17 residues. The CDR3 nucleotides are TGTGCCAGTAGTATTTTGCCCGACTTAAGTACCACAGATACGCAGTATTTT. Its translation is CASSILPDLSTTDTQYF.